This record covers a single T cell receptor (beta chain). The trim removed 3 bases at V and 5 bases at J, leaving 2 bases unmatched. The CDR3 spans 14 residues. The germline CDR1 and CDR2 sequences are SEHNR and FQNEAQ (reference sequence). TCRdb's copy holds only in-frame clones and misses some; the assay was immunoSEQ multiplex PCR. In the table there are about 36,000 clones, 89% of which are singletons. This sample was taken from a study of T cell changes during pregnancy in multiple sclerosis. This sequence originates from a female donor with multiple sclerosis, enrolled in a pregnancy study. The chain couples TRBV7-9 to TRBJ1-5; 9 positions agree with TRBD1. Source: CD8+ T cells from peripheral blood mononuclear cells, taken in the third trimester of pregnancy. Written as DNA, the CDR3 is TGTGCCAGCAGCTTTACAGGGGGCGATCAGCCCCAGCATTTT. Translated, it gives CASSFTGGDQPQHF.